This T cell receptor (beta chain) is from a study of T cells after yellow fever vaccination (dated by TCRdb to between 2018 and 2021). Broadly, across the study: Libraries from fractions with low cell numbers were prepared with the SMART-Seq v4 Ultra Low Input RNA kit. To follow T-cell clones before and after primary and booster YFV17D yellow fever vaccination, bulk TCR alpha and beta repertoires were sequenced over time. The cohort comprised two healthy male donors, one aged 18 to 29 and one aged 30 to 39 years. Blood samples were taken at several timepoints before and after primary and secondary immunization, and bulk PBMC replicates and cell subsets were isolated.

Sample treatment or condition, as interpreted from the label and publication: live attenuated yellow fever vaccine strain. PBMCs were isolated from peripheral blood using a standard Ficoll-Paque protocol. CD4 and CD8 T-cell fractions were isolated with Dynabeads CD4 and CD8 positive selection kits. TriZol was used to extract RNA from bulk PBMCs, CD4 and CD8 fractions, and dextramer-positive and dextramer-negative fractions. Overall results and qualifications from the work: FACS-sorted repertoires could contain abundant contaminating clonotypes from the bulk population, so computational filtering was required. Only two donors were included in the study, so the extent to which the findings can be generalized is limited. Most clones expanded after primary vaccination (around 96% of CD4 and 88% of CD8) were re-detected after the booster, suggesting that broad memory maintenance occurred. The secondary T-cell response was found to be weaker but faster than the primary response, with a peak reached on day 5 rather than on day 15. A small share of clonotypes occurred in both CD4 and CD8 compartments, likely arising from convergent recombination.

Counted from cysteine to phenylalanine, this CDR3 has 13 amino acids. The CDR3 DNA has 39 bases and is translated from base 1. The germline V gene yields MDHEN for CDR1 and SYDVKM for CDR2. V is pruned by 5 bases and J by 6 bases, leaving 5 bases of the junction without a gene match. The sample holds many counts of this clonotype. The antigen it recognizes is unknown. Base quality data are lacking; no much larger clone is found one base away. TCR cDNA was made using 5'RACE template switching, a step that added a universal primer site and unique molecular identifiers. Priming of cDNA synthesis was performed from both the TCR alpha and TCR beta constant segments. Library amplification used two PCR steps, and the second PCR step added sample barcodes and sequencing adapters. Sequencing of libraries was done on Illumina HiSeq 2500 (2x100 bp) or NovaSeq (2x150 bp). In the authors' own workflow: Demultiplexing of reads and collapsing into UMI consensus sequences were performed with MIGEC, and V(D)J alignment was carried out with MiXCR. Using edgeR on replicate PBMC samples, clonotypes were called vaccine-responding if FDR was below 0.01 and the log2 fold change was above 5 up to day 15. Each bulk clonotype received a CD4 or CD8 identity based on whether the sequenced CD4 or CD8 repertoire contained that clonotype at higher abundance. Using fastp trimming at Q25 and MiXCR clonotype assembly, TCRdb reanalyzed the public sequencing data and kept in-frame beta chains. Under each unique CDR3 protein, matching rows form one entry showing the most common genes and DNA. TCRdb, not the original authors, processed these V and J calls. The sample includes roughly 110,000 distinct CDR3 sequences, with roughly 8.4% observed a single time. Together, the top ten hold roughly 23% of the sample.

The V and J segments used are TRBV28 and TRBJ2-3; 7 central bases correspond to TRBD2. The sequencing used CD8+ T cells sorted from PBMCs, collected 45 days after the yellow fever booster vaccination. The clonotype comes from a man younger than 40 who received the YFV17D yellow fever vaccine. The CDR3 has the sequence CASSGREKDTQYF. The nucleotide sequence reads TGTGCCAGCAGTGGGAGGGAGAAGGATACGCAGTATTTT.